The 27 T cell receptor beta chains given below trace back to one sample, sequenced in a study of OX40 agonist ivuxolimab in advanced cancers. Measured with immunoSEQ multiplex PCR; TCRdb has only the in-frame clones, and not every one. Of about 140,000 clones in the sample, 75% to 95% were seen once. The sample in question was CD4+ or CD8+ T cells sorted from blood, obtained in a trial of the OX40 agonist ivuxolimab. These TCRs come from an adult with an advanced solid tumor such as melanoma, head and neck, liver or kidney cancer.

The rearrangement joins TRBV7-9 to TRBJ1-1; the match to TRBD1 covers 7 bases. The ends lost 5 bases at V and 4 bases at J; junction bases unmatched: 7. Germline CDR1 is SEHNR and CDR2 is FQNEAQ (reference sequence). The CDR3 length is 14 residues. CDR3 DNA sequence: TGTGCCAGCAGCCAGGGGGGCATTTTCACTGAAGCTTTCTTT. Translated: CASSQGGIFTEAFF.

As DNA, the CDR3 is TGTGCCAGCAGGACTAGCGGCGCGAACACCGGGGAGCTGTTTTTT. Translating gives CASRTSGANTGELFF. The chain carries TRBV5-4 and TRBJ2-2; 9 positions match TRBD2. Germline V gene lookup returns CDR1 SGHNT and CDR2 YYREEE (reference sequence). The ends lost 5 bases at V and 0 bases at J; junction bases unmatched: 2. The length of the CDR3 is 15 residues.

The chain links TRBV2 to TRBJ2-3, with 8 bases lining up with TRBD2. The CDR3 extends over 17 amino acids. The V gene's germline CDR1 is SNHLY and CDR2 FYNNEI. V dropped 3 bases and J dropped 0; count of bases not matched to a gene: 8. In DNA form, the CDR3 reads TGTGCCAGCAGTGATGGGCTACTAGCGGCTAGCACAGATACGCAGTATTTT. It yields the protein CASSDGLLAASTDTQYF.

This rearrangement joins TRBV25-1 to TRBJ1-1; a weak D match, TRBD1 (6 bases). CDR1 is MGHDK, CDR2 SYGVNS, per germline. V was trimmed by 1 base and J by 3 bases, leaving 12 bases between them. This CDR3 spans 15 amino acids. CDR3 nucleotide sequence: TGTGCCAGCAGTGAATTGGGTAGGGGGGACACTGAAGCTTTCTTT. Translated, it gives CASSELGRGDTEAFF.

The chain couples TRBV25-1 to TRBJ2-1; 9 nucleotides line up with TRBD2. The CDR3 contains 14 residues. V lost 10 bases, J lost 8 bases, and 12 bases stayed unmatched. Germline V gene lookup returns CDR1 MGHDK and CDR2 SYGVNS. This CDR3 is CATSNSGSSDEQFF. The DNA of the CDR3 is TGTGCCACCTCAAATAGCGGGAGTAGCGATGAGCAGTTCTTC.

CDR3 residues: CATSRDYYQGEQFF. The DNA for the CDR3 is TGTGCCACCAGCAGAGATTATTACCAGGGGGAGCAGTTCTTC. The J gene is TRBJ2-1, the V gene TRBV15; D may be TRBD1 (6 bases). In germline, CDR1 is LNHNV, CDR2 YYDKDF (reference sequence). V was shortened by 0 bases and J by 10 bases, with 13 bases between the two germline ends. CDR3 length: 14 residues.

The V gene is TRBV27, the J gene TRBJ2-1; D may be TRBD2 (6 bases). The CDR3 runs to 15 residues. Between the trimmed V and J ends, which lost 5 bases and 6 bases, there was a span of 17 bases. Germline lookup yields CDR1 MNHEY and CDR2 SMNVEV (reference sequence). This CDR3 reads CASSADWSSVNEQFF. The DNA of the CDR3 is TGTGCCAGCAGTGCCGATTGGTCTAGCGTCAATGAGCAGTTCTTC.

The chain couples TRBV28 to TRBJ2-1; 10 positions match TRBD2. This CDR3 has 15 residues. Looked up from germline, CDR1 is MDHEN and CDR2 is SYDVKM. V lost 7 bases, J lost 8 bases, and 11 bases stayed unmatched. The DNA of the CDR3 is TGTGCCAGCACTCGAGGGACTAGCGATCGGGATGAGCAGTTCTTC. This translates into CASTRGTSDRDEQFF.

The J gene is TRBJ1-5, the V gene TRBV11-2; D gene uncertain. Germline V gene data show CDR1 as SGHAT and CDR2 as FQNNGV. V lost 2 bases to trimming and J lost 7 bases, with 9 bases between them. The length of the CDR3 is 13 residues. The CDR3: CASSLSGEQPQHF. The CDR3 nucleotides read TGTGCCAGCAGCTTAAGCGGGGAACAGCCCCAGCATTTT. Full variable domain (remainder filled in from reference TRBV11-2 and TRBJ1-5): EAGVAQSPRYKIIEKRQSVAFWCNPISGHATLYWYQQILGQGPKLLIQFQNNGVVDDSQLPKDRFSAERLKGVDSTLKIQPAKLEDSAVYLCASSLSGEQPQHFGDGTRLSIL.

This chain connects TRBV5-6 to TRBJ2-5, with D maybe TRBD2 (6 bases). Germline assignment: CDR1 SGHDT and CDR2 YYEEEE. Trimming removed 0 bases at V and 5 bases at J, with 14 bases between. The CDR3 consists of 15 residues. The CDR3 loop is CASSLGLGGTETQYF. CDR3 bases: TGTGCCAGCAGCTTGGGCCTTGGGGGGACTGAGACCCAGTACTTC.

The CDR3 DNA follows: TGCGCCAGCAGCCCCATAGCGGGAGGGACCAAAAACATTCAGTACTTC. Translating it yields CASSPIAGGTKNIQYF. This rearrangement joins TRBV5-1 to TRBJ2-4, with 11 bases identical to TRBD2. Germline assignment: CDR1 SGHRS and CDR2 YFSETQ. The CDR3 spans 16 residues. With 4 bases clipped from V and 2 bases from J, the junction kept 5 bases outside the gene matches.

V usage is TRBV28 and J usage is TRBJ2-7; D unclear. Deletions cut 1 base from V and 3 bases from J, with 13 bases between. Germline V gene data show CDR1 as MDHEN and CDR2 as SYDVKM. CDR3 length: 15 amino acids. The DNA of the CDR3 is TGTGCCAGCAGTTTATACCCCTCGGTGGGCTACGAGCAGTACTTC. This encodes CASSLYPSVGYEQYF.

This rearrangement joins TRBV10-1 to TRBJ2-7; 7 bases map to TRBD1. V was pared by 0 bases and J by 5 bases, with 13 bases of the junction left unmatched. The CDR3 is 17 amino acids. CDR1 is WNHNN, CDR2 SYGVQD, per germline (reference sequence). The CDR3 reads CASSESKARGYGHEQYF. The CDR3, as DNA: TGCGCCAGCAGTGAGTCGAAGGCCAGGGGGTATGGGCACGAGCAGTACTTC.

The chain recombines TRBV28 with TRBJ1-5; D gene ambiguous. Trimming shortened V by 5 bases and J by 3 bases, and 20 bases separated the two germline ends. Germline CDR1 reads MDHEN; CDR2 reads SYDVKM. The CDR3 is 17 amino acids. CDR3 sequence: CASSQTKDGNHNQPQHF. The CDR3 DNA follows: TGTGCCAGCAGTCAAACAAAGGACGGAAATCACAATCAGCCCCAGCATTTT.

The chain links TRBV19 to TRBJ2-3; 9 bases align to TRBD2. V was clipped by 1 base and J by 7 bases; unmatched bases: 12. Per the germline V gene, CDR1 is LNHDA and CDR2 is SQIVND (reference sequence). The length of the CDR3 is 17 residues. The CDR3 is CASSIARGAGGINTQYF. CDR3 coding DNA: TGTGCCAGTAGTATAGCAAGAGGAGCGGGAGGTATAAATACGCAGTATTTT.

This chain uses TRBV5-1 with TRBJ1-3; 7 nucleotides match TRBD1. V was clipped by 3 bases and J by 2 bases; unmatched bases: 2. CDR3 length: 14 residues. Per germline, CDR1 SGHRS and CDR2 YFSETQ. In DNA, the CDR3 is TGCGCCAGCAGCTCGGGGACAGCTGGAAACACCATATATTTT. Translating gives CASSSGTAGNTIYF.

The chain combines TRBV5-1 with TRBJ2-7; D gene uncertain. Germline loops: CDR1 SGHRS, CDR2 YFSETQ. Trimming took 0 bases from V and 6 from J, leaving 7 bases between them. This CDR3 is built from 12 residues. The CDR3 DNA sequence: TGCGCCAGCAGCTTGGGGCTAACCGAGCAGTACTTC. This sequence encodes CASSLGLTEQYF.

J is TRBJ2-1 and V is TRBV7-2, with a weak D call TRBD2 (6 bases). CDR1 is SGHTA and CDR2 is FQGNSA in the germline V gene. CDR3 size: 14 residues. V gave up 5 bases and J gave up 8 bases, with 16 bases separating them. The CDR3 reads CASSPSVSDDEQFF. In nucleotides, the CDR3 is TGTGCCAGCAGCCCTAGCGTATCAGACGATGAGCAGTTCTTC.

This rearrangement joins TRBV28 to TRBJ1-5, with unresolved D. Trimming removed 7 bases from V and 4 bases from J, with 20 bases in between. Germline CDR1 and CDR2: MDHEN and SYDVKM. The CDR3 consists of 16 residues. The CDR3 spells CASIPSANAGNQPQHF. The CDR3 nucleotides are TGTGCCAGCATACCCAGCGCAAATGCGGGGAATCAGCCCCAGCATTTT.

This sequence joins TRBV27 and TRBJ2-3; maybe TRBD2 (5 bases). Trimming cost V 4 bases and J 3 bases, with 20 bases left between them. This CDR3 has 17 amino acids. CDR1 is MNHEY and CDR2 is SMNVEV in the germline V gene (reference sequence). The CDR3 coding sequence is TGTGCCAGCAGTTCCAGAGGGCTCGGACGGAGGACAGATACGCAGTATTTT. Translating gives CASSSRGLGRRTDTQYF.

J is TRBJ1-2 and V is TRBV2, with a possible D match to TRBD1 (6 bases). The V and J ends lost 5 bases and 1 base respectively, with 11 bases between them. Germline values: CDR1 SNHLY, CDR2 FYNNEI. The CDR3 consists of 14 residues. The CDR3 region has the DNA TGTGCCAGCAGTTTCGGACAGTTTAACTATGGCTACACCTTC. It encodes CASSFGQFNYGYTF.

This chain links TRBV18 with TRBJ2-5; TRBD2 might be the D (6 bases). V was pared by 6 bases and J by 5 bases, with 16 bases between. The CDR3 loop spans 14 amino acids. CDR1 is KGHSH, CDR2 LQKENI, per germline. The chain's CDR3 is CASSPVGGAETQYF. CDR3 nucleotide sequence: TGTGCCAGCTCCCCGGTCGGGGGAGCGGAGACCCAGTACTTC.

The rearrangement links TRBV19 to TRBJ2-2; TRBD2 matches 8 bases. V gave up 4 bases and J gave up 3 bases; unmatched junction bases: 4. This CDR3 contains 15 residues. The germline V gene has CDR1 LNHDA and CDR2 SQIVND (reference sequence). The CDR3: CASSKLAEDTGELFF. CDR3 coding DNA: TGTGCCAGTAGTAAACTAGCGGAGGACACCGGGGAGCTGTTTTTT.

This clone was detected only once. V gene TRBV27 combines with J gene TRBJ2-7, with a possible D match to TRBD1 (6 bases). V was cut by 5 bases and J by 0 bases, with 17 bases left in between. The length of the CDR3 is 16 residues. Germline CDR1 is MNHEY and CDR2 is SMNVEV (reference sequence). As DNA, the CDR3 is TGTGCCAGCAGTCCCATGAGACAGGAGCCCTCCTACGAGCAGTACTTC. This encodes CASSPMRQEPSYEQYF.

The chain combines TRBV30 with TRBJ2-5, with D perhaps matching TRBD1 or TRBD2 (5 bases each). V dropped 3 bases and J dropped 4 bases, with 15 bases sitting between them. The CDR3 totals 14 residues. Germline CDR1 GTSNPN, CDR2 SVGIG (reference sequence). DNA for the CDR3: TGTGCCTGGAGCATTAGGGGCGCGGGAGAGACCCAGTACTTC. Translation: CAWSIRGAGETQYF.

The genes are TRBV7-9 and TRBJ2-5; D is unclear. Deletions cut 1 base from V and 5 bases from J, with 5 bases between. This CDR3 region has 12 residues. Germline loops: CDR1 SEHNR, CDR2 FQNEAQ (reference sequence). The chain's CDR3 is CASSLGRETQYF. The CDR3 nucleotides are TGTGCCAGCAGCTTAGGACGGGAGACCCAGTACTTC. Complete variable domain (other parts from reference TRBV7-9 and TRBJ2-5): DTGVSQNPRHKITKRGQNVTFRCDPISEHNRLYWYRQTLGQGPEFLTYFQNEAQLEKSRLLSDRFSAERPKGSFSTLEIQRTEQGDSAMYLCASSLGRETQYFGPGTRLLVL.

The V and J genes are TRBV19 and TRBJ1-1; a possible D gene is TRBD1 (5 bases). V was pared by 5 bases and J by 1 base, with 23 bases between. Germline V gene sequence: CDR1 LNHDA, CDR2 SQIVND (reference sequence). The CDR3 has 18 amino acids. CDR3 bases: TGTGCCAGTAGTCCGTTAGACAGAAGTTTTTCCAGGAACACTGAAGCTTTCTTT. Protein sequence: CASSPLDRSFSRNTEAFF.